The 30 T cell receptor beta chains given below trace back to one sample, sequenced in a study of Ad26.COV2.S vaccination and SARS-CoV-2 variants. As to treatment: some 19 received Ad26.COV2.S at low or high dose, single or two shots; about 5 received placebo; per-sample allocation not given. After the first vaccine or placebo injection, samples were drawn on day 63. Using immunoSEQ multiplex PCR, the repertoire was profiled, and TCRdb retains in-frame clones only, with some absent. The sample has some 480,000 clones, roughly 89% seen once. The source was peripheral blood, collected in a trial of Ad26.COV2.S vaccine versus placebo. All receptors come from a person aged 18-65 years who received the Ad26.COV2.S COVID-19 vaccine or a placebo.

The chain carries TRBV9 and TRBJ1-5; D uncertain. V lost 0 bases to trimming and J lost 2 bases, with 9 bases between them. The CDR3 is made up of 15 amino acids. Germline-derived CDR1 and CDR2 are SGDLS and YYNGEE. CDR3 sequence (DNA): TGTGCCAGCAGCGTAGGTGGTAGTGGCAATCAGCCCCAGCATTTT. It specifies CASSVGGSGNQPQHF.

The V and J genes are TRBV24-1 and TRBJ2-2, with D perhaps TRBD2 (6 bases). Trimming left V 6 bases short and J 5 bases short, with 18 bases between. CDR3 length: 16 amino acids. Looked up from germline, CDR1 is KGHDR and CDR2 is SFDVKD. The CDR3, as DNA: TGTGCCACCAGTCCCGGAGGGAGGAGGGTGACCGGGGAGCTGTTTTTT. Translation gives CATSPGGRRVTGELFF.

J is TRBJ2-7 and V is TRBV28; D is unclear. The CDR3 is made up of 12 amino acids. Looked up from germline, CDR1 is MDHEN and CDR2 is SYDVKM. The germline V and J ends were trimmed by 5 bases and 2 bases, with 7 bases remaining between them. The CDR3: CASSTGPYEQYF. Here the CDR3 DNA reads TGTGCCAGCAGTACCGGGCCCTACGAGCAGTACTTC.

V usage is TRBV5-4 and J usage is TRBJ2-1; D possibly corresponds to TRBD2 (5 bases). The CDR3 spans 15 residues. V was pared by 5 bases and J by 2 bases, with 14 bases between. Per germline, CDR1 SGHNT and CDR2 YYREEE (reference sequence). DNA of the CDR3: TGTGCCAGCAGTCATACTAGTAGGCCCTACAATGAGCAGTTCTTC. Protein product: CASSHTSRPYNEQFF. Together with reference TRBV5-4 and TRBJ2-1, the CDR3 gives the full variable domain: ETGVTQSPTHLIKTRGQQVTLRCSSQSGHNTVSWYQQALGQGPQFIFQYYREEENGRGNFPPRFSGLQFPNYSSELNVNALELDDSALYLCASSHTSRPYNEQFFGPGTRLTVL.

The chain combines TRBV5-4 with TRBJ2-7, with 8 positions matching TRBD1. V gave up 6 bases and J gave up 5 bases; unmatched junction bases: 16. Germline assignment: CDR1 SGHNT and CDR2 YYREEE (reference sequence). This CDR3 spans 16 amino acids. The CDR3 DNA is TGTGCCAGCACCCGCTTGGGGACAGGTGCCGAGCACGAGCAGTACTTC. Translated: CASTRLGTGAEHEQYF.

This clone was seen only once. J is TRBJ1-1 and V is TRBV27, with 7 nucleotides matching TRBD1. The CDR3 is made up of 14 amino acids. From germline, CDR1 is MNHEY and CDR2 SMNVEV (reference sequence). Trimming took 1 base from V and 4 from J; bases not matched to a gene: 3. Here the CDR3 reads CASSLWGQPTEAFF. The CDR3, as DNA: TGTGCCAGCAGTTTATGGGGACAGCCCACTGAAGCTTTCTTT.

This CDR3 is CATSHGVYEQYF. The CDR3 DNA sequence: TGTGCCACCTCCCATGGGGTCTACGAGCAGTACTTC. V gene TRBV12-3 or TRBV12-4 combines with J gene TRBJ2-7; no clear D gene. V lost 10 bases and J lost 3, with 13 bases in between. The CDR3 totals 12 residues.

This chain joins TRBV30 and TRBJ1-3; D ambiguous. V was clipped by 1 base and J by 0 bases, with 16 bases between them. The CDR3 runs to 17 residues. Per the germline V gene, CDR1 is GTSNPN and CDR2 is SVGIG (reference sequence). The CDR3 DNA sequence: TGTGCCTGGAGTGGGGCTCGAGGCACAAACTCTGGAAACACCATATATTTT. Translating it yields CAWSGARGTNSGNTIYF.

The rearrangement links TRBV5-4 to TRBJ1-1, with TRBD1 as a possible D gene (5 bases). The CDR3 length is 15 residues. Trimming took 0 bases from V and 4 from J, leaving 13 bases between them. Germline V gives CDR1 SGHNT, CDR2 YYREEE (reference sequence). The chain's CDR3 is CASSLAGGGVTEAFF. As DNA, the CDR3 is TGTGCCAGCAGCTTGGCGGGCGGGGGGGTCACTGAAGCTTTCTTT.

The V call is TRBV24-1, the J call TRBJ1-5; D gene uncertain. The CDR3 spans 13 residues. Trimming took 3 bases from V and 7 from J, leaving 9 bases between them. Germline values: CDR1 KGHDR, CDR2 SFDVKD. In DNA form, the CDR3 reads TGTGCCACCAGTGATCGGGGTGGCCAGCCCCAGCATTTT. It translates to CATSDRGGQPQHF.

V gene TRBV7-2 combines with J gene TRBJ1-6, with 10 bases lining up with TRBD1. Germline V lookup: CDR1 SGHTA, CDR2 FQGNSA. The CDR3 covers 15 residues. With 2 bases clipped from V and 10 bases from J, the junction kept 5 bases outside the gene matches. CDR3 loop: CASSLTGQGRSPLHF. The DNA of the CDR3 is TGTGCCAGCAGCTTAACGGGACAGGGGAGATCACCCCTCCACTTT.

The V call is TRBV9, the J call TRBJ1-1; D perhaps matches TRBD1 (6 bases). Between the trimmed V and J ends, which lost 3 bases and 2 bases, there was a span of 20 bases. The CDR3 is 17 amino acids. Germline V gene data show CDR1 as SGDLS and CDR2 as YYNGEE. This chain's CDR3 is CASSAVRDTPTNTEAFF. The CDR3 DNA reads as TGTGCCAGCAGCGCCGTACGGGACACACCGACTAACACTGAAGCTTTCTTT. Using reference TRBV9 and TRBJ1-1 for the parts outside the CDR3, the full variable domain is DSGVTQTPKHLITATGQRVTLRCSPRSGDLSVYWYQQSLDQGLQFLIQYYNGEERAKGNILERFSAQQFPDLHSELNLSSLELGDSALYFCASSAVRDTPTNTEAFFGQGTRLTVV.

The chain carries TRBV27 and TRBJ1-6; 8 nucleotides agree with TRBD1. The CDR3 runs 13 residues. J lost 8 bases, V lost 8 bases, and 5 bases had no gene match. The germline V gene encodes CDR1 MNHEY and CDR2 SMNVEV (reference sequence). DNA for the CDR3: TGTGCCAGCCGGACAGGGACCCATTCACCCCTCCACTTT. As protein: CASRTGTHSPLHF.

The J gene is TRBJ2-7, the V gene TRBV7-2; 10 nucleotides line up with TRBD2. The J segment lost 2 bases and the V segment lost 5 bases, leaving 6 bases of the junction unmatched. The CDR3 extends over 15 amino acids. Germline assignment: CDR1 SGHTA and CDR2 FQGNSA. CDR3 protein: CASSPGLAVTYEQYF. The CDR3 nucleotides read TGTGCCAGCAGCCCCGGACTAGCGGTAACCTACGAGCAGTACTTC.

V and J are TRBV5-1 and TRBJ2-2, with D maybe TRBD1 (8 bases). The CDR3 loop spans 16 amino acids. The V end lost 3 bases, the J end lost 5 bases, and 17 bases lay between the germline ends. Germline CDR1 SGHRS, CDR2 YFSETQ. Here the CDR3 DNA reads TGCGCCAGCAGCTCCCTGAACAGGGGGGGAACCGGGGAGCTGTTTTTT. Protein: CASSSLNRGGTGELFF.

The chain combines TRBV6-5 with TRBJ2-1; D gene ambiguous. The V and J ends lost 4 bases and 0 bases respectively, with 7 bases between them. The CDR3 length is 14 residues. CDR1 is MNHEY, CDR2 SVGAGI, per germline. DNA for the CDR3: TGTGCCAGCAGTTTACGGCTCTCCTACAATGAGCAGTTCTTC. Residues: CASSLRLSYNEQFF.

The chain has TRBV2 and TRBJ2-7, with a weak D call TRBD1 (5 bases). Germline assignment: CDR1 SNHLY and CDR2 FYNNEI. The CDR3 is 14 residues long. V was cut by 3 bases and J by 0 bases, with 9 bases left in between. Here the CDR3 DNA reads TGTGCCAGCAGTGACTGGGGCTCCTCCTACGAGCAGTACTTC. Encoded protein: CASSDWGSSYEQYF.

The chain couples TRBV6-1 to TRBJ1-5, with D perhaps matching TRBD1 (5 bases). Germline V gene lookup returns CDR1 MNHNS and CDR2 SASEGT. V lost 4 bases and J 6 bases, leaving 19 bases between the germline ends. This CDR3 contains 16 residues. The DNA of the CDR3 is TGTGCCAGCAGTGCCGCGACTACCAGGGCGGGTCAGCCCCAGCATTTT. Translation gives CASSAATTRAGQPQHF.

This chain joins TRBV5-8 and TRBJ2-1; the D is unclear. CDR1 and CDR2 (germline): SGHTS, YDEGEE. Trimming stripped 2 bases from V and 9 bases from J, with 9 bases between. This CDR3 has 12 residues. The CDR3 region has the DNA TGTGCCAGCAGCTTAGTGGGTGTTGAGCAGTTCTTC. Translated: CASSLVGVEQFF.

The V and J genes are TRBV6-6 and TRBJ2-3; no clear D gene. This CDR3 is built from 15 residues. Per the germline V gene, CDR1 is MNHNY and CDR2 is SVGAGI (reference sequence). The V gene lost 2 bases and the J gene lost 2 bases, with 11 bases spanning the gap. Here the CDR3 reads CASSYIILATDTQYF. CDR3 coding DNA: TGTGCCAGCAGTTACATAATTTTAGCCACAGATACGCAGTATTTT.

V gene TRBV29-1 combines with J gene TRBJ2-7; D unresolved. V lost 4 bases and J lost 2, with 6 bases in between. The CDR3 runs 11 residues. Germline V CDR1 and CDR2: SQVTM, ANQGSEA. The CDR3 loop is CSVVQTYEQYF. The DNA for the CDR3 is TGCAGCGTTGTACAGACCTACGAGCAGTACTTC.

The V and J genes are TRBV6-5 and TRBJ1-3; D possibly corresponds to TRBD1 (5 bases). The CDR3 sequence is 14 residues long. Trimming cost V 6 bases and J 4 bases, with 13 bases left between them. Germline V gives CDR1 MNHEY, CDR2 SVGAGI. The DNA of the CDR3 is TGTGCCAGCAGACCCGGGGGGGACGGAAACACCATATATTTT. It specifies CASRPGGDGNTIYF.

This rearrangement joins TRBV20-1 to TRBJ2-7, with 8 bases lining up with TRBD2. The CDR3 is made up of 14 amino acids. The V gene end was trimmed by 3 bases and the J gene end by 3 bases; junction bases not matched to a gene: 7. The V gene's germline CDR1 is DFQATT and CDR2 SNEGSKA (reference sequence). CDR3 amino acids: CSASKPAGDYEQYF. For the CDR3, the DNA is TGCAGTGCTAGTAAGCCAGCGGGAGACTACGAGCAGTACTTC.

As concerns this clone: Within the sample, other DNA sequences also encode this same CDR3. V usage is TRBV6-5 and J usage is TRBJ2-2; 8 bases agree with TRBD1. Looked up from germline, CDR1 is MNHEY and CDR2 is SVGAGI. The CDR3 has 14 residues. V lost 6 bases to trimming and J lost 4 bases; unmatched junction nucleotides: 4. In DNA form, the CDR3 reads TGTGCCAGCAGAAGCACAGGGGGCACCGGGGAGCTGTTTTTT. Its protein product is CASRSTGGTGELFF.

J is TRBJ2-7 and V is TRBV6-1; the D call may be TRBD1 or TRBD2 (5 bases each). This CDR3 spans 17 amino acids. The germline V gene has CDR1 MNHNS and CDR2 SASEGT. V lost 2 bases, J lost 4 bases, and 21 bases lay in between. The CDR3 here is CASSENLGDSWLYEQYF. CDR3 DNA sequence: TGTGCCAGCAGTGAAAATCTGGGGGATTCTTGGCTGTACGAGCAGTACTTC.

The V and J genes are TRBV30 and TRBJ1-1; D unclear. Germline V gives CDR1 GTSNPN, CDR2 SVGIG (reference sequence). V lost 0 bases and J 5 bases, leaving 16 bases between the germline ends. The CDR3 sequence is 15 residues long. CDR3 sequence: CAWSVANLGKTEAFF. CDR3 in DNA: TGTGCCTGGAGTGTTGCAAACCTTGGGAAGACTGAAGCTTTCTTT.

The chain has TRBV18 and TRBJ1-3; the D gene is possibly TRBD1 (5 bases). Germline-derived CDR1 and CDR2 are KGHSH and LQKENI. V was cut by 5 bases and J by 11 bases, with 13 bases left in between. The CDR3 is 12 residues long. In DNA form, the CDR3 reads TGTGCCAGCTCAACTTCTCAGGGTGCCATATATTTT. It is translated as CASSTSQGAIYF. Variable domain in full (rest from reference TRBV18 and TRBJ1-3): NAGVMQNPRHLVRRRGQEARLRCSPMKGHSHVYWYRQLPEEGLKFMVYLQKENIIDESGMPKERFSAEFPKEGPSILRIQQVVRGDSAAYFCASSTSQGAIYFGEGSWLTVV.

The rearrangement joins TRBV25-1 to TRBJ1-6, with a possible D match to TRBD1 (5 bases). This CDR3 spans 13 amino acids. The ends were cut back, 7 bases at V and 10 bases at J, with 14 bases in the middle. Germline values: CDR1 MGHDK, CDR2 SYGVNS. CDR3 protein: CASKRDVGSPLHF. The CDR3 DNA reads TGTGCCAGCAAGCGGGACGTGGGATCACCCCTCCACTTT.

The V call is TRBV7-8, the J call TRBJ2-5; 7 bases align to TRBD1. Germline V gene sequence: CDR1 SGHVS, CDR2 FQNEAQ. CDR3 length: 15 residues. Trimming took 3 bases from V and 4 from J; bases not matched to a gene: 8. The CDR3 sequence: CASSLTTGQPETQYF. The CDR3 nucleotides are TGTGCCAGCAGCTTGACGACGGGACAGCCAGAGACCCAGTACTTC.

The chain employs TRBV7-2 and TRBJ1-5, with D perhaps matching TRBD1 (5 bases). The CDR3 is 19 amino acids. Germline V gene sequence: CDR1 SGHTA, CDR2 FQGNSA. The ends were cut back, 1 base at V and 0 bases at J, with 19 bases in the middle. In DNA, the CDR3 is TGTGCCAGCAGCTTAGGTTTCGGGGGGGGAGGTTATAGCAATCAGCCCCAGCATTTT. Translation gives CASSLGFGGGGYSNQPQHF.